These 22 T cell receptor beta chains share one sample of origin, sequenced in a study of blood T cells in healthy people across ages. Next came a second PCR, run for about 6 to 11 cycles, which used a sample-barcoded 5' primer along with a J-beta primer mix. TCRdb reprocessed the 5' RACE reads via MiXCR and lists one record per CDR3 protein. Of over a million distinct CDR3 sequences in the sample, under 30% were seen once. The sample was also linked to a second study, of T cells of mothers and their children.

The sequencing sample was made of blood. Every receptor here comes from a girl aged 2-10 years in good health.

This clonotype turned up a few times. The chain couples TRBV20-1 to TRBJ2-5; 10 bases map to TRBD2. The end of the DNA aligns better with TRBJ2-7, so the J call may be wrong. The CDR3 totals 14 residues. CDR1 and CDR2 from the germline V gene are DFQATT and SNEGSKA (reference sequence). This CDR3 reads CSAHPGLAFYEQYF. The DNA of the CDR3 is TGCAGTGCTCATCCGGGACTAGCGTTTTACGAGCAGTACTTC.

This clonotype appeared a few times. A read error may produce the germline difference seen at one junction end. The chain uses TRBV6-6 and TRBJ1-4; perhaps TRBD1 as D (6 bases). Germline V lookup: CDR1 MNHNY, CDR2 SVGAGI (reference sequence). CDR3 length equals 11 residues. Here the CDR3 DNA reads TGTGCCAGCAGCCATGGACAGCTGCTAATTTTT. It specifies CASSHGQLLIF.

This chain connects TRBV9 to TRBJ2-5; the match to TRBD2 covers 14 bases. This CDR3 contains 17 residues. The germline gives CDR1 SGDLS, CDR2 YYNGEE. V shed 3 bases and J 4 bases; nucleotides not matched to a gene: 8. The CDR3 coding sequence is TGTGCCAGCAGCGGCGCCCCTGGACTAGCGGGAGGAGAGACCCAGTACTTC. This codes for CASSGAPGLAGGETQYF.

The chain couples TRBV20-1 to TRBJ2-3; D remains ambiguous. CDR3 length equals 12 residues. From germline, CDR1 is DFQATT and CDR2 SNEGSKA (reference sequence). Trimming removed 6 bases from V and 2 bases from J, with 9 bases in between. The CDR3 here is CSATKNTDTQYF. CDR3 nucleotides: TGCAGTGCCACTAAAAACACAGATACGCAGTATTTT.

The gene calls are TRBV7-9 and TRBJ1-2; TRBD1 matches at 10 bases. Germline CDR1 reads SEHNR; CDR2 reads FQNEAQ (reference sequence). J gave up 8 bases and V 5 bases, and 11 bases lay outside the gene matches. This CDR3 has 15 residues. The CDR3 is CASSKTGTGEGGYTF. The CDR3 DNA sequence: TGTGCCAGCAGCAAGACCGGGACAGGGGAGGGAGGCTACACCTTC.

Concerning this clonotype itself: The junction shows a germline mismatch at one end, possibly a read error. The J gene is TRBJ2-3, the V gene TRBV13; D assignment may be TRBD1 or TRBD2 (6 bases each). Germline assignment: CDR1 PRHDT and CDR2 FYEKMQ (reference sequence). The CDR3 runs 13 residues. The CDR3 coding sequence is TGTGCCAGCGGCTTCGGGGGCCCAGATACGCAGTATTTT. Amino acid sequence: CASGFGGPDTQYF. Variable domain in full (rest from reference TRBV13 and TRBJ2-3): AAGVIQSPRHLIKEKRETATLKCYPIPRHDTVYWYQQGPGQDPQFLISFYEKMQSDKGSIPDRFSAQQFSDYHSELNMSSLELGDSALYFCASGFGGPDTQYFGPGTRLTVL.

This clonotype showed up just a few times. The chain uses TRBV6-6 and TRBJ2-5; 7 bases fit TRBD2. Per germline, CDR1 MNHNY and CDR2 SVGAGI (reference sequence). The CDR3 length is 15 residues. V dropped 5 bases and J dropped 5; count of bases not matched to a gene: 11. The CDR3 sequence: CASSGPGTKGETQYF. In DNA, the CDR3 is TGTGCCAGCAGTGGTCCCGGGACTAAGGGGGAGACCCAGTACTTC.

This clonotype was seen only a few times. The chain combines TRBV15 with TRBJ2-4; D ambiguous. CDR1 and CDR2 (germline): LNHNV, YYDKDF (reference sequence). V lost 3 bases to trimming and J lost 0 bases, with 12 bases between them. The CDR3 is made up of 16 amino acids. CDR3 bases: TGTGCCACCAGCAGCCAACCCTTGTCAGCCAAAAACATTCAGTACTTC. Its protein product is CATSSQPLSAKNIQYF.

This clonotype occurred a few times. The V call is TRBV12-3 or TRBV12-4, the J call TRBJ2-5; D remains unclear. The J call may not be correct, given that the DNA end is closer to TRBJ2-7. There are 12 residues in the CDR3. CDR3 sequence: CASQTVPYEQYF. The CDR3 DNA reads TGTGCCAGCCAGACTGTCCCCTACGAGCAGTACTTC.

In this sample, this clonotype turned up a few times. This CDR3 is CADHTGTLYGYTF. In DNA, the CDR3 is TGTGCTGACCATACCGGGACACTGTATGGCTACACCTTC. The chain uses TRBV24-1 and TRBJ1-2, with D maybe TRBD1 (6 bases). This CDR3 comprises 13 residues. CDR1 and CDR2 from the germline V gene are KGHDR and SFDVKD.

This chain connects TRBV6-2 or TRBV6-3 to TRBJ2-1, with D possibly being TRBD2 (5 bases). Trimming cost V 2 bases and J 1 base, with 12 bases left between them. This CDR3 has 16 amino acids. Germline V CDR1 and CDR2: MNHEY, SVGEGT. The CDR3 DNA reads TGTGCCAGCAGTTACAGTGGACTGGGTTCCTACAATGAGCAGTTCTTC. Translating gives CASSYSGLGSYNEQFF.

The J gene is TRBJ2-5, the V gene TRBV28; D tentatively reads TRBD1 or TRBD2 (5 bases each). Trimming pared 2 bases from V and 6 bases from J, leaving 10 bases between. The V gene's germline CDR1 is MDHEN and CDR2 SYDVKM. This CDR3 has 13 residues. The CDR3 nucleotides are TGTGCCAGCAGTTTACCGGGGCTACAGACCCAGTACTTC. It translates to CASSLPGLQTQYF.

This clonotype was picked up a small number of times. The chain couples TRBV7-9 to TRBJ2-7; D is uncertain. Germline V gene lookup returns CDR1 SEHNR and CDR2 FQNEAQ (reference sequence). The CDR3 has 13 residues. V was trimmed by 5 bases and J by 1 base, leaving 9 bases between them. In nucleotides, the CDR3 is TGTGCCAGCAGCCCGAAGGGATCCTACGAGCAGTACTTC. It translates to CASSPKGSYEQYF.

In its sample, this clonotype was seen a few times. This chain connects TRBV29-1 to TRBJ2-5; 13 nucleotides align to TRBD2. The J call may not be correct, given that the DNA end is closer to TRBJ2-1. CDR3 size: 15 residues. The germline V gene has CDR1 SQVTM and CDR2 ANQGSEA. In DNA form, the CDR3 reads TGCAGCGTTGAAGTCGGGACTAGCGGGATGAATGAGCAGTTCTTC. Protein product: CSVEVGTSGMNEQFF.

In its sample, this clonotype was seen a few times. V usage is TRBV5-8 and J usage is TRBJ1-2; D might be TRBD1 (6 bases). V lost 4 bases and J lost 3, with 10 bases in between. Germline CDR1 SGHTS, CDR2 YDEGEE. The CDR3 is 13 amino acids. The CDR3 is CASSHRQDYGYTF. The CDR3 nucleotides read TGTGCCAGCAGCCATAGACAGGACTATGGCTACACCTTC.

Only a few counts were recorded for this clonotype. The chain combines TRBV6-5 with TRBJ1-2; D is unclear. This CDR3 is 14 amino acids long. With 0 bases removed from V and 0 bases from J, the gap between germline ends came to 5 bases. Germline-derived CDR1 and CDR2 are MNHEY and SVGAGI. The CDR3 here is CASSYSVANYGYTF. The CDR3 nucleotides read TGTGCCAGCAGTTACTCTGTAGCTAACTATGGCTACACCTTC.

This clonotype was picked up a small number of times. The chain joins TRBV13 to TRBJ2-4; D assignment may be TRBD1 or TRBD2 (5 bases each). CDR3 size: 13 residues. V was clipped by 5 bases and J by 6 bases, with 11 bases between them. Germline V gives CDR1 PRHDT, CDR2 FYEKMQ (reference sequence). For the CDR3, the DNA is TGTGCCAGCAGCACTGGGACCGCAAACATTCAGTACTTC. Translation: CASSTGTANIQYF.

V is TRBV4-3 and J is TRBJ2-7, with 9 nucleotides matching TRBD1. V gave up 1 base and J gave up 7 bases; unmatched junction bases: 5. Germline V CDR1 and CDR2: LGHNA, YSLEER. The CDR3 is made up of 14 amino acids. Here the CDR3 DNA reads TGCGCCAGCAGCCAAGGGACAGGGGTGCGGGAGCAGTACTTC. This translates into CASSQGTGVREQYF.

This rearrangement joins TRBV6-1 to TRBJ2-4; D remains unclear. This CDR3 is 17 amino acids long. V lost 3 bases to trimming and J lost 1 base, with 16 bases between them. Germline CDR1 is MNHNS and CDR2 is SASEGT. The chain's CDR3 is CASSERLVPLAKNIQYF. The CDR3 DNA reads TGTGCCAGCAGTGAGAGGCTGGTTCCCCTGGCCAAAAACATTCAGTACTTC.

The chain has TRBV24-1 and TRBJ2-1, with D uncertain. Trimming removed 0 bases from V and 9 bases from J, with 11 bases in between. This CDR3 spans 14 amino acids. Looked up from germline, CDR1 is KGHDR and CDR2 is SFDVKD. The CDR3 here is CATSDLTDSGEQFF. The CDR3 bases are TGTGCCACCAGTGATTTGACGGATTCAGGTGAGCAGTTCTTC.

This clonotype was counted only a few times. J is TRBJ2-3 and V is TRBV11-2; no clear D gene. Germline CDR1 SGHAT, CDR2 FQNNGV. The CDR3 loop spans 14 amino acids. Between the trimmed V and J ends, which lost 1 base and 6 bases, there was a span of 11 bases. The CDR3 spells CASSLARFFDTQYF. CDR3 coding DNA: TGTGCCAGCAGCTTAGCCAGGTTTTTCGATACGCAGTATTTT. Variable domain in full (rest from reference TRBV11-2 and TRBJ2-3): EAGVAQSPRYKIIEKRQSVAFWCNPISGHATLYWYQQILGQGPKLLIQFQNNGVVDDSQLPKDRFSAERLKGVDSTLKIQPAKLEDSAVYLCASSLARFFDTQYFGPGTRLTVL.

The chain uses TRBV4-1 and TRBJ2-3; weak D call: TRBD2 (6 bases). The V and J ends lost 11 bases and 0 bases respectively, with 12 bases between them. CDR3 length: 13 residues. CDR1 is MGHRA, CDR2 YSYEKL, per germline. CDR3 nucleotides: TGCGCCTCTCGGGAGCCTAGCACAGATACGCAGTATTTT. It codes for CASREPSTDTQYF.